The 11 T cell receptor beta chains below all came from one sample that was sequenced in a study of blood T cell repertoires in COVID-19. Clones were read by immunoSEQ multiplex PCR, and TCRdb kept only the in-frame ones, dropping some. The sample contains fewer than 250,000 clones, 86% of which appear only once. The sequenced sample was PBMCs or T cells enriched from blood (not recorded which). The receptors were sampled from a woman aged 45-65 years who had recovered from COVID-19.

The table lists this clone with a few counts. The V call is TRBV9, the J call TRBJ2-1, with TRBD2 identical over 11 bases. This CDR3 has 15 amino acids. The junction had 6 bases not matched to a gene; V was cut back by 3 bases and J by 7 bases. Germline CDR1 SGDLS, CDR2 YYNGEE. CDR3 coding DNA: TGTGCCAGCAGCGCTACTAGCGGGAGAGAAAATGAGCAGTTCTTC. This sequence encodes CASSATSGRENEQFF. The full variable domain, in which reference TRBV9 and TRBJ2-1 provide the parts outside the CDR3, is DSGVTQTPKHLITATGQRVTLRCSPRSGDLSVYWYQQSLDQGLQFLIQYYNGEERAKGNILERFSAQQFPDLHSELNLSSLELGDSALYFCASSATSGRENEQFFGPGTRLTVL.

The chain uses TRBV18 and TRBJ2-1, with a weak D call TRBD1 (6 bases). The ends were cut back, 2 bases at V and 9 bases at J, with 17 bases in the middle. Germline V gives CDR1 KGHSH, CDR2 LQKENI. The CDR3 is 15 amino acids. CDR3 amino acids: CASSPALDRLPEQFF. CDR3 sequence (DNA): TGTGCCAGCTCACCAGCCCTCGACAGGCTCCCTGAGCAGTTCTTC.

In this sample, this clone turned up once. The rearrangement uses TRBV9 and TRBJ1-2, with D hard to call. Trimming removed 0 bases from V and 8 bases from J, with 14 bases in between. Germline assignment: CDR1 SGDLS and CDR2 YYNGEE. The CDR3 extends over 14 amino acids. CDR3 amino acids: CASSVATARGGYTF. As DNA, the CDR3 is TGTGCCAGCAGCGTAGCTACCGCCCGCGGGGGCTACACCTTC. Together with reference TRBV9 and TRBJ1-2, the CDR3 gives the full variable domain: DSGVTQTPKHLITATGQRVTLRCSPRSGDLSVYWYQQSLDQGLQFLIQYYNGEERAKGNILERFSAQQFPDLHSELNLSSLELGDSALYFCASSVATARGGYTFGSGTRLTVV.

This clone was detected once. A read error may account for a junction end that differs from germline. The CDR3 sequence: CASSWGTKYAF. In nucleotides, the CDR3 is TGTGCCAGCAGTTGGGGGACTAAGTACGCCTTC. This chain links TRBV28 with TRBJ1-2; a weak D match, TRBD1 (5 bases). The CDR3 spans 11 residues. The germline V gene has CDR1 MDHEN and CDR2 SYDVKM.

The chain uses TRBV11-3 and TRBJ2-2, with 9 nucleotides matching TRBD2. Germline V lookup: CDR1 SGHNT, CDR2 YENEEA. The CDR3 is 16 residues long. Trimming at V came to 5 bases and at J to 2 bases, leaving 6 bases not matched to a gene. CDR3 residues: CASSPRTSVNTGELFF. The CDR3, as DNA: TGTGCCAGCAGCCCGCGGACTAGCGTCAACACCGGGGAGCTGTTTTTT. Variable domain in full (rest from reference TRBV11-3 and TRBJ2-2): EAGVVQSPRYKIIEKKQPVAFWCNPISGHNTLYWYLQNLGQGPELLIRYENEEAVDDSQLPKDRFSAERLKGVDSTLKIQPAELGDSAVYLCASSPRTSVNTGELFFGEGSRLTVL.

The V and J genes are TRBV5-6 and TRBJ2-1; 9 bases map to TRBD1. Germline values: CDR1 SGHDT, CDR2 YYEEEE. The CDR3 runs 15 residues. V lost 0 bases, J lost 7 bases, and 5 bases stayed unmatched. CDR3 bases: TGTGCCAGCAGCTTGGACAGGGGGCGAGTAAATGAGCAGTTCTTC. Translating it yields CASSLDRGRVNEQFF. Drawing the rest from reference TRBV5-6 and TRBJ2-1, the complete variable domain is DAGVTQSPTHLIKTRGQQVTLRCSPKSGHDTVSWYQQALGQGPQFIFQYYEEEERQRGNFPDRFSGHQFPNYSSELNVNALLLGDSALYLCASSLDRGRVNEQFFGPGTRLTVL.

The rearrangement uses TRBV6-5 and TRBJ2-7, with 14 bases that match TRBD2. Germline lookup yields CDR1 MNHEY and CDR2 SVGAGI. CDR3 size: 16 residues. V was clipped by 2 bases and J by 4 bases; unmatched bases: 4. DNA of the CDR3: TGTGCCAGCAGTTACACCGGGACTAGCGGGAGTTACGAGCAGTACTTC. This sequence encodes CASSYTGTSGSYEQYF.

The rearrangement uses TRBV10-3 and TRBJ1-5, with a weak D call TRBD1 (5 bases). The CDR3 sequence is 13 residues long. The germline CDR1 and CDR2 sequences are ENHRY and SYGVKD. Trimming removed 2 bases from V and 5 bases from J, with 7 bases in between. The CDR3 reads CAISEGGDQPQHF. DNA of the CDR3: TGTGCCATCAGTGAGGGGGGGGATCAGCCCCAGCATTTT.

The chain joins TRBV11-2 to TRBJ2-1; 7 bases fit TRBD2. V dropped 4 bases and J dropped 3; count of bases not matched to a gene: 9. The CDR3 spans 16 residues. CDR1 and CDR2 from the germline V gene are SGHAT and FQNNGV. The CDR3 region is CASSSSSGTSYNEQFF. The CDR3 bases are TGTGCCAGCAGCTCTTCCAGCGGGACGAGCTACAATGAGCAGTTCTTC.

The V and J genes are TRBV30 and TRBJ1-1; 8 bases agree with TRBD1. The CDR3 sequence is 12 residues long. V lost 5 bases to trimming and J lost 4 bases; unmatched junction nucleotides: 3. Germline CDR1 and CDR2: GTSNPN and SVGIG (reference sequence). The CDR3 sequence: CAWAGGITEAFF. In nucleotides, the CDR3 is TGTGCCTGGGCAGGGGGCATCACTGAAGCTTTCTTT.

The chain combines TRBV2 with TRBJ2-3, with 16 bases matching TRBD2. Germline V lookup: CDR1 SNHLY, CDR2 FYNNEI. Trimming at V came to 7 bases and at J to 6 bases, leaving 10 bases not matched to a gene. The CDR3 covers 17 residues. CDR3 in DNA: TGTGCCAGCAAGATCGGGACTAGCGGGGGGGCTATTGATACGCAGTATTTT. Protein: CASKIGTSGGAIDTQYF. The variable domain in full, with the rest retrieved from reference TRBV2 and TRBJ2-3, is EPEVTQTPSHQVTQMGQEVILRCVPISNHLYFYWYRQILGQKVEFLVSFYNNEISEKSEIFDDQFSVERPDGSNFTLKIRSTKLEDSAMYFCASKIGTSGGAIDTQYFGPGTRLTVL.